This TCR beta chain derives from a study of T cell responses to AZD1222 COVID-19 vaccine. Study-wide points: Seropositive status at baseline applied to only five or six AZD1222 recipients. White British people made up most donors, females outnumbered males, and clonal diversity was possibly underestimated. The repertoires were collected only after the peak T cell response.

Measured with immunoSEQ multiplex PCR; TCRdb has only the in-frame clones, and not every one. Of 100,000 to 150,000 clones listed, about 79% are singletons. Worth noting for this clone: What it binds is not known.

The V end was cut by 1 base, the J end by 9 bases, with 15 bases between. The CDR3 consists of 14 residues. Per the germline V gene, CDR1 is SGHTA and CDR2 is FQGNSA. Sequenced here: peripheral blood, sampled 28 days after the second AZD1222 dose. The source is an adult who received the AZD1222 COVID-19 vaccine. This chain connects TRBV7-2 to TRBJ2-5; tentatively, D is TRBD2 (6 bases). CDR3 bases: TGTGCCAGCAGCTTAGGGCGGGGACCGCGAGCCCAGTACTTC. Translated, it gives CASSLGRGPRAQYF.